Described below is a single T cell receptor (beta chain) sequence and its context. The entry originates in a study of T cell responses to AZD1222 COVID-19 vaccine. Profiling relied on immunoSEQ multiplex PCR, and the TCRdb table lists in-frame clones only, not all of them. The sample lists roughly 110,000 clones; under 95% were seen once. This CDR3 contains 14 residues. V was trimmed by 4 bases and J by 6 bases, leaving 15 bases between them. Germline V CDR1 and CDR2: LGHNA, YNFKEQ. The rearrangement uses TRBV4-2 and TRBJ1-1, with D maybe TRBD1 (5 bases). The source was peripheral blood, collected on day 0 of AZD1222 vaccination. This sequence originates from an adult in good health. In nucleotides, the CDR3 is TGTGCCAGCAGCCTCGCGGGGGTAAGCGCTGAAGCTTTCTTT. Translated, it gives CASSLAGVSAEAFF.